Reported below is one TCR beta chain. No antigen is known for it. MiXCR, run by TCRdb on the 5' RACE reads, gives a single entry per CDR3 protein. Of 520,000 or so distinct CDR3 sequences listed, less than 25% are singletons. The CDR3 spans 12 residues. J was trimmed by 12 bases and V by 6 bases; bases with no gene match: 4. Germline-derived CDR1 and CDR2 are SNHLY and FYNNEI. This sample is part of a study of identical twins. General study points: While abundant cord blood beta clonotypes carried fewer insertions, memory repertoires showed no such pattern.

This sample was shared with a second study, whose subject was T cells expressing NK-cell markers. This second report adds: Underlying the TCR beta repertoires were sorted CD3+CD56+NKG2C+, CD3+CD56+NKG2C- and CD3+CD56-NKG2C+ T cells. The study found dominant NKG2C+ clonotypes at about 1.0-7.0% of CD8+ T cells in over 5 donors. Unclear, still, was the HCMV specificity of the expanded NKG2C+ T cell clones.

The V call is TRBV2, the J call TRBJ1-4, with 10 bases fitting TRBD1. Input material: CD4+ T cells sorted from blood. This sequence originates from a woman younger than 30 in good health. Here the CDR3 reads CASRRDRGQLFF. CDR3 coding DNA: TGTGCCAGCAGACGAGACAGGGGGCAACTGTTTTTT.